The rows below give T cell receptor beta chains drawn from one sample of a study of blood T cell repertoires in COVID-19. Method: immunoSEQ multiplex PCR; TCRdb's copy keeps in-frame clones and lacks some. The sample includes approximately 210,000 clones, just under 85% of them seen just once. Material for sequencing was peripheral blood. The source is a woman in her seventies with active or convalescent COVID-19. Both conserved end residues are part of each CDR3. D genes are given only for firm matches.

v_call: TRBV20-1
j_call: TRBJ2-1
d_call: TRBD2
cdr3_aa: CSASQASGRAYEQFF

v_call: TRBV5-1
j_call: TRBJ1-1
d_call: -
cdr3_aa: CASSSEKGGTEAFF

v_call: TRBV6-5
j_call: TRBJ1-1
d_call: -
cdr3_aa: CASSRATANTEAFF

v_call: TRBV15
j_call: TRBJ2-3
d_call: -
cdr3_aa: CATSAGDTQYF

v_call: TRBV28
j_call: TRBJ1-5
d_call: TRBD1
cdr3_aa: CASRSRDREMNQPQHF

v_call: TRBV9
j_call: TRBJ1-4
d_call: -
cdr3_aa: CASSETGTDEKLFF

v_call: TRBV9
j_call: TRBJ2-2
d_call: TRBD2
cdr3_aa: CASSPAGEWAGELFF

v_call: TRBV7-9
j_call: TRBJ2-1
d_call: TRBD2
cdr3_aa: CASMVDSGRSYNEQFF

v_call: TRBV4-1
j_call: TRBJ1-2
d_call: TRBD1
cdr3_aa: CASSYAGTGARGYTF

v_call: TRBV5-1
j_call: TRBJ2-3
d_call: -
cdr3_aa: CASSILQPGLPTDTQYF

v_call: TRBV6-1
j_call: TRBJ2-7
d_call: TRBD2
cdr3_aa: CASSDVLSGTRAYEQYF

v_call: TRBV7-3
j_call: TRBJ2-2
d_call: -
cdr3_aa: CASSSSRRGTGELFF

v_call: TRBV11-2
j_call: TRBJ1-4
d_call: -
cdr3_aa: CASSFRVNEKLFF

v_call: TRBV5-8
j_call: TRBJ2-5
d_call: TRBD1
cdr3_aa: CASSPPPGTGQETQYF

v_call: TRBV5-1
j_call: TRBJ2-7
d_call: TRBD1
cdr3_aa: CASSLNTGAYYEQYF

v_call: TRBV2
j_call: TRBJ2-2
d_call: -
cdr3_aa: CASSGEMNTGELFF